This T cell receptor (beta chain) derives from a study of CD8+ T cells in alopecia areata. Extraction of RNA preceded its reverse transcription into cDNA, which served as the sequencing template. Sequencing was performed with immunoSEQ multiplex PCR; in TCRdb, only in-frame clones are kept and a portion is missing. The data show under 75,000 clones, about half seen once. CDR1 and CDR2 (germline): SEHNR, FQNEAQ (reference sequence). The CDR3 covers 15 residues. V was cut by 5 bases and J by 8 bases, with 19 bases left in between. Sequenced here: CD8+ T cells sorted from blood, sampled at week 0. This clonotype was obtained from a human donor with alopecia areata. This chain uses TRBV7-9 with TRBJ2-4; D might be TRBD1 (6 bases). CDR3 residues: CASSVGASSGDIQYF. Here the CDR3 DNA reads TGTGCCAGCAGCGTAGGAGCCAGCTCAGGGGACATTCAGTACTTC.